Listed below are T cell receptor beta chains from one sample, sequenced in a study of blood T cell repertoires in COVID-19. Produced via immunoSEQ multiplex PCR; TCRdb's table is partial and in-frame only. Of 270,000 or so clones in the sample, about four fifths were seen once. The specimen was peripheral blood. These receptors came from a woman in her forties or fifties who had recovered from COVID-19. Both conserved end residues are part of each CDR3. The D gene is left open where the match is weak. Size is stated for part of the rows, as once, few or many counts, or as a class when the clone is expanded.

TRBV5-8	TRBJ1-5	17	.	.	TGTGCCAGCAGCTTGGGAGGGGGGGTTCTTAGCAATCAGCCCCAGCATTTT	CASSLGGGVLSNQPQHF
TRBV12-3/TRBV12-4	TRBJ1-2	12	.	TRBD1	TGTGCCAGCAGTTTACCAGGGGGAGGCTACACCTTC	CASSLPGGGYTF
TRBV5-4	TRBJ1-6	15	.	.	TGTGCCAGCAGCTTGGGAGGGCTTGTTTATTCACCCCTCCACTTT	CASSLGGLVYSPLHF
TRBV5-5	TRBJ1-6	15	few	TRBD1	TGTGCCAGCAGCTTAAGGGACAGGGGTTATTCACCCCTCCACTTT	CASSLRDRGYSPLHF
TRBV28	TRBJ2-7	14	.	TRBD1	TGTGCCAGCAGCCGGGACAGCCCTACCTACGAGCAGTACTTC	CASSRDSPTYEQYF
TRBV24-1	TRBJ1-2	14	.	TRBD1	TGTGCCACCAGCCCGACAGGGATCGAGGGTGGCTACACCTTC	CATSPTGIEGGYTF
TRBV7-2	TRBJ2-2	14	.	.	TGTGCCAGCAGCCTCTCTAGCTACACCGGGGAGCTGTTTTTT	CASSLSSYTGELFF
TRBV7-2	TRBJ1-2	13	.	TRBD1	TGTGCCAGCGCAAGACAGGGTCGCTATGGCTACACCTTC	CASARQGRYGYTF
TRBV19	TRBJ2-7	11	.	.	TGTGCCAGTAACAACAACTACGAGCAGTACTTC	CASNNNYEQYF
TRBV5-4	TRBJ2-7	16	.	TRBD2	TGTGCCAGCAGCCTACCTAGCGGGCTGAGCTCCTACGAGCAGTACTTC	CASSLPSGLSSYEQYF
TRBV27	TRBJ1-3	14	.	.	TGTGCCAGCAGTTCTGGGACAAATGGAAACACCATATATTTT	CASSSGTNGNTIYF
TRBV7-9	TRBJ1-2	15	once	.	TGTGCCAGCAGCTTGACCCGCGGGGCTAACTATGGCTACACCTTC	CASSLTRGANYGYTF
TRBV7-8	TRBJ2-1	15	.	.	TGTGCCAGCAGCCTCCCCCTCAGTCCCCACAATGAGCAGTTCTTC	CASSLPLSPHNEQFF
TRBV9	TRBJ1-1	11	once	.	TGTGCCAGCAGTTACCTCAGGGGAGCTTTCTTT	CASSYLRGAFF
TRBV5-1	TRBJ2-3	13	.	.	TGCGCCAGCAGCTACGGGGAGACAGATACGCAGTATTTT	CASSYGETDTQYF
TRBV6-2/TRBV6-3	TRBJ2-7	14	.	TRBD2	TGTGCCAGCAGCCGTAGCGGGGGGGCCTACGAGCAGTACTTC	CASSRSGGAYEQYF
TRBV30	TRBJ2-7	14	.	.	TGTGCCTGGAGTACCGGGACATCCTCCTACGAGCAGTACTTC	CAWSTGTSSYEQYF
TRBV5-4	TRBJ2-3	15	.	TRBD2	TGTGCCAGCAGCTTTCAGAGCGGGACTGGAGATACGCAGTATTTT	CASSFQSGTGDTQYF
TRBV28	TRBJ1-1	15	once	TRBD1	TGTGCCAGCAGGGTTCCAGGACAGGGGCTCACTGAAGCTTTCTTT	CASRVPGQGLTEAFF
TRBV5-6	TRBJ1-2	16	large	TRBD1	TGTGCCAGCAGGCGATTTTATCCCGGGACAGCCTATGGCTACACCTTC	CASRRFYPGTAYGYTF
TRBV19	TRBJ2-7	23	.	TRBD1	TGTGCCAGTAGTCCCCAACCGGGACAGGGGCAACAATGGAAGCGGGGATCATTCTACGAGCAGTACTTC	CASSPQPGQGQQWKRGSFYEQYF
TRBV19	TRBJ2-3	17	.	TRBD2	TGTGCCAGTAGTCTGGGGACTAGCGGGGGGGCCCCAGATACGCAGTATTTT	CASSLGTSGGAPDTQYF
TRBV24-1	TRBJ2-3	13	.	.	TGTGCCACCAGTGTTGGGCCGAAAGATACGCAGTATTTT	CATSVGPKDTQYF
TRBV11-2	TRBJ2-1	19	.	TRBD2	TGTGCCAGCAGCCCCCGCCAGGTGAGCGGGGGGGCAGCCCACAGTGAGCAGTTCTTC	CASSPRQVSGGAAHSEQFF
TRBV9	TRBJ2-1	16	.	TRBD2	TGTGCCAGCAGCGTAGCTTGGGCTAGCGGGGGGAATGAGCAGTTCTTC	CASSVAWASGGNEQFF
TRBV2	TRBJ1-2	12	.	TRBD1	TGTGCCAGCAGTGCAACAGGGGGTGGCTACACCTTC	CASSATGGGYTF
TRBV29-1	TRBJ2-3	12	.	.	TGCAGCGTTGAAGATCTTCCAGATACGCAGTATTTT	CSVEDLPDTQYF
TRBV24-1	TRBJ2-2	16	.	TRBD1	TGTGCCACCAGTGGAGACAGGGGGCGAATTTCCGGGGAGCTGTTTTTT	CATSGDRGRISGELFF
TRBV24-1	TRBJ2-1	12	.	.	TGTGCCACCAGCTACCCTCAAAATGAGCAGTTCTTC	CATSYPQNEQFF
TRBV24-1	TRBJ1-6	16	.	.	TGTGCCACCGAGATATTTTCGACATGTCCCATTGCACCCCTCCACTTT	CATEIFSTCPIAPLHF
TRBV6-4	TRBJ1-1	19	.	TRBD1	TGTGCCAGCATAATCTCCCCGGGCTTGGGACAGGGGTACGACACTGAAGCTTTCTTT	CASIISPGLGQGYDTEAFF
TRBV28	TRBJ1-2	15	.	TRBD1	TGTGCCAGCAGTTTTCCCGACAGGGCGAACTATGGCTACACCTTC	CASSFPDRANYGYTF
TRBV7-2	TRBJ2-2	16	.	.	TGTGCCAGCAGCTTAGCATCCGGGAGTCACACCGGGGAGCTGTTTTTT	CASSLASGSHTGELFF
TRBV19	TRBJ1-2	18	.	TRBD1	TGTGCCAGTACCAGGGGACGACAGGGTAGCTTTGCTAACTATGGCTACACCTTC	CASTRGRQGSFANYGYTF
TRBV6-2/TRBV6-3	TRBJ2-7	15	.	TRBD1	TGTGCCAGCAGCCGCCGGGACAGGGGGGAGACCGAGCAGTACTTC	CASSRRDRGETEQYF
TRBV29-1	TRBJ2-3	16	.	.	TGCAGCGTTGAATTGGTTTCGGACAGTAGCACAGATACGCAGTATTTT	CSVELVSDSSTDTQYF
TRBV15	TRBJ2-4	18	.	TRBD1	TGTGCCACCAGCAGATTGCCGACAGGGACCCGGGTGGGAAACATTCAGTACTTC	CATSRLPTGTRVGNIQYF
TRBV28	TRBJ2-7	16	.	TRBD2	TGTGCCAGCAGTTTAGACGGACTAGCGGGAGTCGACGAGCAGTACTTC	CASSLDGLAGVDEQYF
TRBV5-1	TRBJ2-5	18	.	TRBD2	TGCGCCAGCAGCTTTGGGGGACTAGCGCTTTCTGGCCAAGAGACCCAGTACTTC	CASSFGGLALSGQETQYF
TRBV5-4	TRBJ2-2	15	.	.	TGTGCCAGCAGCAGAGACAGGATGAACACCGGGGAGCTGTTTTTT	CASSRDRMNTGELFF
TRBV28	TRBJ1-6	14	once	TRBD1	TGTGCCAGCAGTTCCCAGGGGGCTGTATCACCCCTCCACTTT	CASSSQGAVSPLHF
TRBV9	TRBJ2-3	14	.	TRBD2	TGTGCCAGCAGCGGGGACTATCTCACAGATACGCAGTATTTT	CASSGDYLTDTQYF
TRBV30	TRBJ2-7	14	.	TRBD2	TGTGCCTGGAATCGAGCGGGAGGTTCCTACGAGCAGTACTTC	CAWNRAGGSYEQYF
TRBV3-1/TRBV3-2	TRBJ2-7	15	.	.	TGTGCCAGCAGCCAAGGCCCTCCCCGGGGGTACGAGCAGTACTTC	CASSQGPPRGYEQYF
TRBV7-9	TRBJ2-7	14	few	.	TGTGCCAGCAGCCCCCGTGCCCGGGACTACGAGCAGTACTTC	CASSPRARDYEQYF
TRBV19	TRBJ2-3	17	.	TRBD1	TGTGCCAGTAGAGAGGGACAGGGGGCTCCAAGCACAGATACGCAGTATTTT	CASREGQGAPSTDTQYF
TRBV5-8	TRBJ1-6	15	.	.	TGTGCCAGCAGCCCCGGGGTTACCTATAATTCACCCCTCCACTTT	CASSPGVTYNSPLHF
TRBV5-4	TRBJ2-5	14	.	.	TGTGCCAGCAGCTTCGGGACTCTCCAAGAGACCCAGTACTTC	CASSFGTLQETQYF
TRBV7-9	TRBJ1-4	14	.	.	TGTGCCAGCAGCTTAGGCAGGGGTAGGGAAAAACTGTTTTTT	CASSLGRGREKLFF
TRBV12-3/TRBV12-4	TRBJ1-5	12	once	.	TGTGCCAGCAGTTACAGTAATCAGCCCCAGCATTTT	CASSYSNQPQHF
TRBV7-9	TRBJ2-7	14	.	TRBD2	TGTGCCAGCAGCCCAAGCGGGGGTAGTTACGAGCAGTACTTC	CASSPSGGSYEQYF
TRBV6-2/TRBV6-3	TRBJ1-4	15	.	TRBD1	TGTGCCAGCAGTGACAGGGGCTCCTTTAATGAAAAACTGTTTTTT	CASSDRGSFNEKLFF
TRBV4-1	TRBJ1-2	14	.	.	TGCGCCAGCAGCCAAGAAACAGGGCCCTATGGCTACACCTTC	CASSQETGPYGYTF